This T cell receptor (beta chain) was identified in a study of T cell repertoires in cytomegalovirus infection. About the study: CMV epitopes used comprised recently identified HLA-C-restricted ones and well-studied HLA-B-restricted ones. Indications of both CMV infection and matching HLA type were provided by public TCR beta signatures.

Each CDR3 protein gets one entry after TCRdb re-called the reads with MiXCR. This table has about 700,000 distinct CDR3 sequences, roughly a third appearing once. The study's findings and limits: It was HLA-C-restricted CMV-specific TCR beta clonotypes that dominated the response ex vivo. CMV carriers having the relevant HLA were flagged by cumulative public TCR beta family frequency.

As regards this clonotype: Antigen: not known.

The receptor was isolated from a human donor in good health (CMV status not recorded). Some clones in this sample may be carry-over from other donors' samples. The sample in question was cultured PBMCs, obtained from culture after CMV antigen stimulation.

DNA of the CDR3: TGTGCCAGCAGTCGACTAGCGGAAACCCAAGAGACCCAGTACTTC. This gives the protein CASSRLAETQETQYF. The J gene is TRBJ2-5, the V gene TRBV6-5, with 9 bases lining up with TRBD2. This CDR3 is built from 15 residues. Losses at the gene ends were 5 bases for V and 1 base for J; bases not matched to a gene: 5. Germline V gene lookup returns CDR1 MNHEY and CDR2 SVGAGI.